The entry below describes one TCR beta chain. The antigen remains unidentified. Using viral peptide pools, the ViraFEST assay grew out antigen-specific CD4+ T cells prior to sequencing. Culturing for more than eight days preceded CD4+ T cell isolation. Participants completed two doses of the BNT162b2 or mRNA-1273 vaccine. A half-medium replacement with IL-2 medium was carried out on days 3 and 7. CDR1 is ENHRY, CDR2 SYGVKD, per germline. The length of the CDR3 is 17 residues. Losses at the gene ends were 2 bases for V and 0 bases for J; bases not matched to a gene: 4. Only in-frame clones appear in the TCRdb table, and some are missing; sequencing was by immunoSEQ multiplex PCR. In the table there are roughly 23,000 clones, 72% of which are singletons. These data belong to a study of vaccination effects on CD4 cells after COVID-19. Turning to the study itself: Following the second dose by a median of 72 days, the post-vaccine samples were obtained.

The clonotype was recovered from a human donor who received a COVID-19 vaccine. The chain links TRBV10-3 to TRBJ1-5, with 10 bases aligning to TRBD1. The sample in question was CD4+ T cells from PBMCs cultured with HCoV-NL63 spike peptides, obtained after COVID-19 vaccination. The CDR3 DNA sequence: TGTGCCATCAGTGAGAGGGACAGGGGCTATAGCAATCAGCCCCAGCATTTT. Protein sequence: CAISERDRGYSNQPQHF.